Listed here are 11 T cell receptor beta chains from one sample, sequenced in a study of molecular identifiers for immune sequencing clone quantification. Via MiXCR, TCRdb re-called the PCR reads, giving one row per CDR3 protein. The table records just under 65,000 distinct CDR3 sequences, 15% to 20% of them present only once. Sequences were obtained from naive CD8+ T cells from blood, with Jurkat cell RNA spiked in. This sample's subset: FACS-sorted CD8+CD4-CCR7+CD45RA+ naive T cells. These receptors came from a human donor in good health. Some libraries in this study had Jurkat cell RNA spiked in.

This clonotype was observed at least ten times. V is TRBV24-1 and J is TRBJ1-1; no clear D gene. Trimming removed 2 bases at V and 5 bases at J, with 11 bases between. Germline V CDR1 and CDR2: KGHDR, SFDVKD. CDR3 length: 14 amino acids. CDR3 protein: CATSDSRRVTEAFF. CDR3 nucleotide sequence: TGTGCCACCAGTGATTCCAGGAGGGTGACTGAAGCTTTCTTT.

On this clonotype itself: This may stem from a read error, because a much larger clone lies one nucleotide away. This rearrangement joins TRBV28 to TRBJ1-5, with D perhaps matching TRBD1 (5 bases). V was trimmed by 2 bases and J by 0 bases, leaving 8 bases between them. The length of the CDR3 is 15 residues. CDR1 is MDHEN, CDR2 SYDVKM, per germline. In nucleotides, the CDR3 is TGTGCCAGCAGTTTAGTTGGGGCTAGCAATCAGCCCCAGCATTTT. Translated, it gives CASSLVGASNQPQHF.

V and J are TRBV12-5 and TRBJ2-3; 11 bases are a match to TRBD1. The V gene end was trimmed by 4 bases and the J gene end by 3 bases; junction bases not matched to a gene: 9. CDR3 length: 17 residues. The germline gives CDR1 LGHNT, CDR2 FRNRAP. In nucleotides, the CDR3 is TGTGCTAGTGGTTCCTGGACAGGGGGCTTGAGGACAGATACGCAGTATTTT. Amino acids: CASGSWTGGLRTDTQYF.

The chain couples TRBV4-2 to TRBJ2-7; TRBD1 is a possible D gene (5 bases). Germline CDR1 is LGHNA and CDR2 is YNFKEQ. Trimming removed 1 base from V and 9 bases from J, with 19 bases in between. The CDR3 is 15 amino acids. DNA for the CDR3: TGTGCCAGCAGCCAAGTGTTGGGTGGGGCCTGCGGGCAGTACTTC. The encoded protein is CASSQVLGGACGQYF.

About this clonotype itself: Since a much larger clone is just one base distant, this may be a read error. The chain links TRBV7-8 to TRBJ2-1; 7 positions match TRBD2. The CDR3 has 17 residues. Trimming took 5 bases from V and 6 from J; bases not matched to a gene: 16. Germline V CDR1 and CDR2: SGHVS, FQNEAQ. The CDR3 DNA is TGTGCCAGCAGCCCCCGGGCAGGGAGCGGGGTCAGCAATGAGCAGTTCTTC. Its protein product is CASSPRAGSGVSNEQFF.

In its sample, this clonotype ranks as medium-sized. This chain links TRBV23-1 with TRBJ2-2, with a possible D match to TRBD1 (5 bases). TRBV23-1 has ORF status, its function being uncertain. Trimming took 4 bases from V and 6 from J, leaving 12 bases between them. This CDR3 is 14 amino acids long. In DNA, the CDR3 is TGCGCCAGCAGTCCGACAGTCAGGCCCGGGGAGCTGTTTTTT. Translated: CASSPTVRPGELFF.

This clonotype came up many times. CDR3 amino acids: CASSPEPTVFVEKLFF. The DNA for the CDR3 is TGTGCCAGCAGTCCCGAGCCGACAGTTTTCGTTGAAAAACTGTTTTTT. This rearrangement joins TRBV28 to TRBJ1-4, with D perhaps matching TRBD1 (5 bases). Germline V gene sequence: CDR1 MDHEN, CDR2 SYDVKM. The germline V and J ends were trimmed by 5 bases and 7 bases, with 20 bases remaining between them. The CDR3 runs 16 residues.

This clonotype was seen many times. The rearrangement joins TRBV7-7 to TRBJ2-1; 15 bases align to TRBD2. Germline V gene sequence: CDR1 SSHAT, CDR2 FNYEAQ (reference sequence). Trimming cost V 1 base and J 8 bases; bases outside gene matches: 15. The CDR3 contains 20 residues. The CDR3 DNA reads TGTGCCAGCAGCTTAGTTTACAGGGCCTGGACTAGCGGGAGGGCCGATGAGCAGTTCTTC. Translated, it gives CASSLVYRAWTSGRADEQFF.

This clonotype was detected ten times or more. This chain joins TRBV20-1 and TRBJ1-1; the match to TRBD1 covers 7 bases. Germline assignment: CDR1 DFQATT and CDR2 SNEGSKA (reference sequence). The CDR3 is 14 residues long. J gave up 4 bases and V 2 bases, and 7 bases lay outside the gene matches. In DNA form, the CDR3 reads TGCAGTGCTAGAAGGCGACAGGGCTTCACTGAAGCTTTCTTT. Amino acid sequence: CSARRRQGFTEAFF.

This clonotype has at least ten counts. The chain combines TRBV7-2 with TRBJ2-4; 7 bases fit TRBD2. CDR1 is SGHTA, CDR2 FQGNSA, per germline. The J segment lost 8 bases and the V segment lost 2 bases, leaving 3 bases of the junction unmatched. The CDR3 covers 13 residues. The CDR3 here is CASSLWTSDIQYF. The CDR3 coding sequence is TGTGCCAGCAGCTTATGGACTAGTGACATTCAGTACTTC.

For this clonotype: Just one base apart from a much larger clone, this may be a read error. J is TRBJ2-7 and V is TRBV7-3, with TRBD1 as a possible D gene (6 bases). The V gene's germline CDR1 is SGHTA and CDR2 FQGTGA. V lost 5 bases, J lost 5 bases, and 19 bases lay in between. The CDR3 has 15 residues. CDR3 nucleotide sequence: TGTGCCAGCAGCCCCCTATCCTTGGACAGCCACGAGCAGTACTTC. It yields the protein CASSPLSLDSHEQYF.